This record concerns one T cell receptor beta chain sequence. As yet, its antigen is unknown. PCR employed 60 Vbeta and 13 Jbeta primers. Some clones are missing from TCRdb's copy, which holds only in-frame ones; the method was immunoSEQ multiplex PCR. The profile shows about 140,000 clones, around 79% of them singletons. This entry comes from a study of cytomegalovirus exposure and HLA in healthy donors. Looking at the study overall: Earlier, 150 million to 200 million T cells were analyzed, and fewer than 120 million unique TCR beta sequences were found among them. Across around 400 genotyped donors, over 70% landed in the Caucasian-associated ancestry cluster. Overall study results and limits: A missense variant in DCLRE1C was later tied to TCR beta V- and J-gene trimming.

Trimming removed 2 bases from V and 11 bases from J; junction bases left unmatched: 8. This CDR3 region has 13 residues. The V gene's germline CDR1 is MNHEY and CDR2 SVGAGI. Sequences were obtained from PBMCs. The J gene is TRBJ1-1, the V gene TRBV6-5; 7 bases map to TRBD1. The sequence derives from a male donor in good health and CMV-seronegative. The DNA for the CDR3 is TGTGCCAGCAGTTACCCGGGGACAGCGAACGCTTTCTTT. It translates to CASSYPGTANAFF.